The source of this T cell receptor (beta chain) is a study of shared clonotypes between healthy human individuals. On this clone itself: Antigen specificity is unknown.

Findings of the study overall: When naive CD4 clonotypes were compared across several donors, approximately 5% were shared. Few donors limited the genetic and exposure-history diversity represented.

Here immunoSEQ multiplex PCR was the method, and the copy in TCRdb shows in-frame clones only, minus some. The sample lists around 1.9 million clones; under 95% were seen once. Terminally differentiated effector memory CD45RA+ cells were excluded from the naive CD8 cells, which were CD45RO-negative and positively selected for CCR7. The V end lost 10 bases, the J end lost 10 bases, and 17 bases lay between the germline ends. The germline V gene encodes CDR1 ENHRY and CDR2 SYGVKD. CDR3 length: 11 residues. Sequences were obtained from naive CD8+ T cells from PBMCs. This clonotype was obtained from a man between 18 and 35 years old in good health. Some clones in this sample may be carry-over from other donors' samples. The genes are TRBV10-3 and TRBJ2-7; D perhaps matches TRBD1 (6 bases). CDR3 in amino acids: CATQDTGLQYF. DNA for the CDR3: TGTGCCACCCAAGACACAGGGTTACAGTACTTC.